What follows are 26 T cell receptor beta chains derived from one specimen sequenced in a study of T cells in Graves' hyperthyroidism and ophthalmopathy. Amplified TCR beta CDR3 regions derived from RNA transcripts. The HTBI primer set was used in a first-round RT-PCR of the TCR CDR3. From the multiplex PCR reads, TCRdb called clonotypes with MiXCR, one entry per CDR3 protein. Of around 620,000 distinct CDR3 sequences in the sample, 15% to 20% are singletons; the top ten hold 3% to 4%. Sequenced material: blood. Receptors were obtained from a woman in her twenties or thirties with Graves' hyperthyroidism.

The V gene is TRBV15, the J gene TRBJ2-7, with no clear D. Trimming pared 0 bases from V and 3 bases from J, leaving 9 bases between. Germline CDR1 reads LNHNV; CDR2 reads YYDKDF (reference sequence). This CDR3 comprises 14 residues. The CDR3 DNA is TGTGCCACCAGCAGAGACAGTCGGAACTACGAGCAGTACTTC. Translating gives CATSRDSRNYEQYF.

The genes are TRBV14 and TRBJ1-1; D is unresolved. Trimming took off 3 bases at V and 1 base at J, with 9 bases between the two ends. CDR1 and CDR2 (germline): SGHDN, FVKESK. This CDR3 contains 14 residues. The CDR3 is CASSQGGWNTEAFF. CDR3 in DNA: TGTGCCAGCAGCCAGGGAGGGTGGAACACTGAAGCTTTCTTT.

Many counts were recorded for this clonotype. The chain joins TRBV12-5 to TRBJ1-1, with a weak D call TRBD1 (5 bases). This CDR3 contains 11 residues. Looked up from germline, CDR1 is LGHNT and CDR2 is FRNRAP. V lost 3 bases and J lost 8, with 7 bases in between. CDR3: CASGFQGEAFF. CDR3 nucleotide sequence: TGTGCTAGTGGTTTCCAGGGAGAAGCTTTCTTT.

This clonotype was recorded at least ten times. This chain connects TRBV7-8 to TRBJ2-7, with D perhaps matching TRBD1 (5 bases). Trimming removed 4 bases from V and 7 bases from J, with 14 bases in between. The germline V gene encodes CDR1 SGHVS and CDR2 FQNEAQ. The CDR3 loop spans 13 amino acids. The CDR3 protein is CASSSKRKGEQYF. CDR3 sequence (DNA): TGTGCCAGCAGCTCCAAACGGAAGGGGGAGCAGTACTTC.

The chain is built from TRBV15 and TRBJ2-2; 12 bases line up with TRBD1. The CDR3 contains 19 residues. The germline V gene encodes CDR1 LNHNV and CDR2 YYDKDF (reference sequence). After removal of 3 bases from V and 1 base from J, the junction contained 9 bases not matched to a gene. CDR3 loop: CATSRPGQGALWNTGELFF. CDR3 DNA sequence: TGTGCCACCAGCAGGCCGGGACAGGGGGCACTCTGGAACACCGGGGAGCTGTTTTTT.

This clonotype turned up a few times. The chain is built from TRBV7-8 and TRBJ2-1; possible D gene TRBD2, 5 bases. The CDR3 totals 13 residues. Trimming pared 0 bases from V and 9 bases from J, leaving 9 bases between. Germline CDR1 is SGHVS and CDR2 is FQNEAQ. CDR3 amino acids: CASSLAVRGEQFF. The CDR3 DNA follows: TGTGCCAGCAGCTTAGCTGTTCGGGGTGAGCAGTTCTTC.

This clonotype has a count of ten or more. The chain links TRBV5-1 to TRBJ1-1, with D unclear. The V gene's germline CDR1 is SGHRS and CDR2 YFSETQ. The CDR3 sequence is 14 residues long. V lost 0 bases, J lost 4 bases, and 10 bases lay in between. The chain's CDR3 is CASSLGAGTTEAFF. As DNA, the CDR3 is TGCGCCAGCAGCTTGGGGGCAGGAACCACTGAAGCTTTCTTT.

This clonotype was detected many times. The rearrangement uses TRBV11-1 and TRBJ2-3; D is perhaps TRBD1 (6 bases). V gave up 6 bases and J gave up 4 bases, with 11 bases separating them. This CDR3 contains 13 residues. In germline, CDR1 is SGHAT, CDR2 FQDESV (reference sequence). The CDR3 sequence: CASRHREADTQYF. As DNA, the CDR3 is TGTGCCAGCAGGCACAGGGAAGCAGATACGCAGTATTTT. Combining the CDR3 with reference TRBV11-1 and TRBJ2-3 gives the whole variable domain EAEVAQSPRYKITEKSQAVAFWCDPISGHATLYWYRQILGQGPELLVQFQDESVVDDSQLPKDRFSAERLKGVDSTLKIQPAELGDSAMYLCASRHREADTQYFGPGTRLTVL.

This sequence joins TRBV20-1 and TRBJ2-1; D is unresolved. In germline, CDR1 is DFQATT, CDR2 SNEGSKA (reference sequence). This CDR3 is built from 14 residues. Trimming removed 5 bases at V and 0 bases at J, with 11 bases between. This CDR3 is CSAPFGSSYNEQFF. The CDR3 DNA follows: TGCAGTGCTCCCTTTGGTAGCTCCTACAATGAGCAGTTCTTC.

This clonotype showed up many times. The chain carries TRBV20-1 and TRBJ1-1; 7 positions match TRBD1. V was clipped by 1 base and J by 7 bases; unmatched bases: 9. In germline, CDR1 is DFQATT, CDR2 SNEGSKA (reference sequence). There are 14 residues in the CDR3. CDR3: CSARGGQGGYEAFF. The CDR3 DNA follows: TGCAGTGCTAGAGGGGGGCAGGGGGGCTATGAAGCTTTCTTT.

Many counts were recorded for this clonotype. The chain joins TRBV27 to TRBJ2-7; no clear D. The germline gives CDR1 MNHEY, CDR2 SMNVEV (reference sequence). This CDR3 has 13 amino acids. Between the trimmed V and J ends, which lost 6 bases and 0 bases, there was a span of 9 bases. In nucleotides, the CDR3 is TGTGCCAGCAGACGGACGAGCTCCTACGAGCAGTACTTC. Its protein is CASRRTSSYEQYF.

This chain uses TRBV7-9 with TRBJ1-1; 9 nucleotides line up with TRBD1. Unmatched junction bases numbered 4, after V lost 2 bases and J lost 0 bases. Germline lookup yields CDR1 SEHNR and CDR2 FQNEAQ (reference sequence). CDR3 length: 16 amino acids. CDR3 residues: CASSLTGGVMNTEAFF. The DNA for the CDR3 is TGTGCCAGCAGCTTAACAGGGGGCGTCATGAACACTGAAGCTTTCTTT. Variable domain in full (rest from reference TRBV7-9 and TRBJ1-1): DTGVSQNPRHKITKRGQNVTFRCDPISEHNRLYWYRQTLGQGPEFLTYFQNEAQLEKSRLLSDRFSAERPKGSFSTLEIQRTEQGDSAMYLCASSLTGGVMNTEAFFGQGTRLTVV.

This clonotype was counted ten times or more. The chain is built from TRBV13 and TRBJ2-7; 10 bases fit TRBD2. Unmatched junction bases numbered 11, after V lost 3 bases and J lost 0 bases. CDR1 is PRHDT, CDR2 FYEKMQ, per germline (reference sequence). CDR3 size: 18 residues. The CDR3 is CASSFSLAGDLSSYEQYF. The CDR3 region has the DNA TGTGCCAGCAGCTTTTCTCTAGCGGGAGACTTAAGCTCCTACGAGCAGTACTTC.

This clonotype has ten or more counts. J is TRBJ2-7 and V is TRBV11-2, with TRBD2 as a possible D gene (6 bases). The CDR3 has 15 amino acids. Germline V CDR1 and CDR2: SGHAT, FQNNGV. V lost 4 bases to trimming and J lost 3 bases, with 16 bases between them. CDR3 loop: CASSSGTPRGYEQYF. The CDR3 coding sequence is TGTGCCAGCAGCTCGGGGACTCCTAGGGGCTACGAGCAGTACTTC.

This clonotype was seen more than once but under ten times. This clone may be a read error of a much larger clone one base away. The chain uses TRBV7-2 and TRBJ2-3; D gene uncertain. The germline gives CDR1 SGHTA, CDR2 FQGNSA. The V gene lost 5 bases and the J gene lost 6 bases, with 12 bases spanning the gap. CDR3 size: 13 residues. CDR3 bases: TGTGCCAGCAGCGAGATCCCTTGGGATACGCAGTATTTT. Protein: CASSEIPWDTQYF. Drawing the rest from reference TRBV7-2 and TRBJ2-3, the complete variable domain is GAGVSQSPSNKVTEKGKDVELRCDPISGHTALYWYRQSLGQGLEFLIYFQGNSAPDKSGLPSDRFSAERTGGSVSTLTIQRTQQEDSAVYLCASSEIPWDTQYFGPGTRLTVL.

The CDR3 loop is CASSFDRQAYEQYF. CDR3 bases: TGTGCCAGCAGCTTCGACAGGCAGGCCTACGAGCAGTACTTC. The J gene is TRBJ2-7, the V gene TRBV5-8; D perhaps matches TRBD1 (6 bases). From germline, CDR1 is SGHTS and CDR2 YDEGEE. Trimming cost V 2 bases and J 2 bases, with 11 bases left between them. The CDR3 totals 14 residues.

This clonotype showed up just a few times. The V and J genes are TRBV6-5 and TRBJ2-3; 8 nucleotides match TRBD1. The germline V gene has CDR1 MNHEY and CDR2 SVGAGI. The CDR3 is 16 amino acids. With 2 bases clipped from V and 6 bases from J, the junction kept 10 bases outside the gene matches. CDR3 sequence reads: CASSYNRGEKHDTQYF. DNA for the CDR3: TGTGCCAGCAGTTACAACAGGGGGGAGAAGCATGATACGCAGTATTTT.

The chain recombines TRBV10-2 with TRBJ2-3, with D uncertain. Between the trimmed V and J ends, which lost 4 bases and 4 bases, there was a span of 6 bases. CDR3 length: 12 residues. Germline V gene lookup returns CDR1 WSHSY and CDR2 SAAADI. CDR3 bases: TGCGCCAGCAGTGGGGTATCAGATACGCAGTATTTT. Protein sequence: CASSGVSDTQYF.

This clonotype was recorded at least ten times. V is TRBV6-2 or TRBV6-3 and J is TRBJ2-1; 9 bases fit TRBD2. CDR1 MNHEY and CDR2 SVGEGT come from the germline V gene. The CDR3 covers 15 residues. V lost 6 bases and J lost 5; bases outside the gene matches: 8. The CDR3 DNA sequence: TGTGCCAGCAGCCCCGGACTAGCGCGAAACAATGAGCAGTTCTTC. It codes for CASSPGLARNNEQFF.

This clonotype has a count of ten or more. The CDR3 sequence is CASSSGLAGVSTGELFF. In nucleotides, the CDR3 is TGTGCCAGCAGCTCCGGACTAGCGGGAGTTAGTACCGGGGAGCTGTTTTTT. The genes are TRBV7-3 and TRBJ2-2; 13 bases match TRBD2. Germline CDR1 SGHTA, CDR2 FQGTGA. V was clipped by 4 bases and J by 5 bases; unmatched bases: 7. CDR3 size: 17 residues. Together with reference TRBV7-3 and TRBJ2-2, the CDR3 gives the full variable domain: GAGVSQTPSNKVTEKGKYVELRCDPISGHTALYWYRQSLGQGPEFLIYFQGTGAADDSGLPNDRFFAVRPEGSVSTLKIQRTERGDSAVYLCASSSGLAGVSTGELFFGEGSRLTVL.

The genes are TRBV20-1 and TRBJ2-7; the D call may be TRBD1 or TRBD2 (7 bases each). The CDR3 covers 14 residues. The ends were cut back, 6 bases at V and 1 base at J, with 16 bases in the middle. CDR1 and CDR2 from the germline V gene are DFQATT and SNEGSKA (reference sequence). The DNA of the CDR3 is TGCAGTGCGCGAAGCGGGACAGTATCCTACGAGCAGTACTTC. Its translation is CSARSGTVSYEQYF.

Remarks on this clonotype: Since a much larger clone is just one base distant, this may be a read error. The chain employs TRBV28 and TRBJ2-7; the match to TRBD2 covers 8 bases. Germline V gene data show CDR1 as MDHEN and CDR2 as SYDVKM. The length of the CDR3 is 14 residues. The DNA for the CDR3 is TGTGCCAGCAGTTTACGGGAGGGTTACTACGAGCATTACTTC. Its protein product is CASSLREGYYEHYF.

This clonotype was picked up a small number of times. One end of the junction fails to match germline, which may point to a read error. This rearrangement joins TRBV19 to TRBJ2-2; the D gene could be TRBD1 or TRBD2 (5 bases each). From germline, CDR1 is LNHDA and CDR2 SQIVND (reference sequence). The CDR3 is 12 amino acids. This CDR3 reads CASSNPPGDGFF. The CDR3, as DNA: TGTGCCAGTAGCAACCCCCCCGGGGACGGTTTCTTT.

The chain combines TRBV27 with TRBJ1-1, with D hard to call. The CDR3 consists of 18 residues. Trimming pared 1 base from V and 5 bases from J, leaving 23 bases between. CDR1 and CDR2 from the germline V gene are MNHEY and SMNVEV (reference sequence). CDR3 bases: TGTGCCAGCAGTTTATTCGCTCGACGAGGCGTAAAAAGAACTGAAGCTTTCTTT. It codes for CASSLFARRGVKRTEAFF.

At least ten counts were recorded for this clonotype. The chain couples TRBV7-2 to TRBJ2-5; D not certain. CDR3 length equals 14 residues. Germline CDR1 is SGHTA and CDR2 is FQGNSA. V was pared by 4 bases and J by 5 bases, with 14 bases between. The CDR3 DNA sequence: TGTGCCAGCAGCTCCCGCGGTGGCCTTGAGACCCAGTACTTC. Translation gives CASSSRGGLETQYF.

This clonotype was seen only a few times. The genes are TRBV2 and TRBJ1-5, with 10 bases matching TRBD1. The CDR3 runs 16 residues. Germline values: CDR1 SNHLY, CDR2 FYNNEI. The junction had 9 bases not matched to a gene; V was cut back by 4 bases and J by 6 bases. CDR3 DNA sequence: TGTGCCAGCAGTGGACAGGGGGCTCTGGGGGGTCAGCCCCAGCATTTT. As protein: CASSGQGALGGQPQHF.